This T cell receptor beta chain came from a study of OX40 agonist ivuxolimab in advanced cancers. Study-wide background: Patients were infused with ivuxolimab every 2 weeks at 0.01 to 10 mg/kg. Study-level findings and limits: The investigators did not determine what antigen specificity the expanded peripheral T cells had.

Measured with immunoSEQ multiplex PCR; TCRdb has only the in-frame clones, and not every one. The sample includes approximately 12,000 clones, around 86% seen only once; the top ten take roughly 19%. Regarding this clone: The antigen remains undetermined.

This TCR was recovered from an adult with an advanced solid tumor such as melanoma, head and neck, liver or kidney cancer. The starting material was CD4+ or CD8+ T cells sorted from blood, obtained in a trial of the OX40 agonist ivuxolimab.

The CDR3 spells CASRLLAGGFSTDTQYF. Here the CDR3 DNA reads TGTGCCAGCAGGTTACTAGCGGGGGGCTTCAGCACAGATACGCAGTATTTT. The chain joins TRBV7-3 to TRBJ2-3, with 12 bases identical to TRBD2. Germline V gene lookup returns CDR1 SGHTA and CDR2 FQGTGA. The CDR3 consists of 17 residues. The J segment lost 0 bases and the V segment lost 6 bases, leaving 7 bases of the junction unmatched.